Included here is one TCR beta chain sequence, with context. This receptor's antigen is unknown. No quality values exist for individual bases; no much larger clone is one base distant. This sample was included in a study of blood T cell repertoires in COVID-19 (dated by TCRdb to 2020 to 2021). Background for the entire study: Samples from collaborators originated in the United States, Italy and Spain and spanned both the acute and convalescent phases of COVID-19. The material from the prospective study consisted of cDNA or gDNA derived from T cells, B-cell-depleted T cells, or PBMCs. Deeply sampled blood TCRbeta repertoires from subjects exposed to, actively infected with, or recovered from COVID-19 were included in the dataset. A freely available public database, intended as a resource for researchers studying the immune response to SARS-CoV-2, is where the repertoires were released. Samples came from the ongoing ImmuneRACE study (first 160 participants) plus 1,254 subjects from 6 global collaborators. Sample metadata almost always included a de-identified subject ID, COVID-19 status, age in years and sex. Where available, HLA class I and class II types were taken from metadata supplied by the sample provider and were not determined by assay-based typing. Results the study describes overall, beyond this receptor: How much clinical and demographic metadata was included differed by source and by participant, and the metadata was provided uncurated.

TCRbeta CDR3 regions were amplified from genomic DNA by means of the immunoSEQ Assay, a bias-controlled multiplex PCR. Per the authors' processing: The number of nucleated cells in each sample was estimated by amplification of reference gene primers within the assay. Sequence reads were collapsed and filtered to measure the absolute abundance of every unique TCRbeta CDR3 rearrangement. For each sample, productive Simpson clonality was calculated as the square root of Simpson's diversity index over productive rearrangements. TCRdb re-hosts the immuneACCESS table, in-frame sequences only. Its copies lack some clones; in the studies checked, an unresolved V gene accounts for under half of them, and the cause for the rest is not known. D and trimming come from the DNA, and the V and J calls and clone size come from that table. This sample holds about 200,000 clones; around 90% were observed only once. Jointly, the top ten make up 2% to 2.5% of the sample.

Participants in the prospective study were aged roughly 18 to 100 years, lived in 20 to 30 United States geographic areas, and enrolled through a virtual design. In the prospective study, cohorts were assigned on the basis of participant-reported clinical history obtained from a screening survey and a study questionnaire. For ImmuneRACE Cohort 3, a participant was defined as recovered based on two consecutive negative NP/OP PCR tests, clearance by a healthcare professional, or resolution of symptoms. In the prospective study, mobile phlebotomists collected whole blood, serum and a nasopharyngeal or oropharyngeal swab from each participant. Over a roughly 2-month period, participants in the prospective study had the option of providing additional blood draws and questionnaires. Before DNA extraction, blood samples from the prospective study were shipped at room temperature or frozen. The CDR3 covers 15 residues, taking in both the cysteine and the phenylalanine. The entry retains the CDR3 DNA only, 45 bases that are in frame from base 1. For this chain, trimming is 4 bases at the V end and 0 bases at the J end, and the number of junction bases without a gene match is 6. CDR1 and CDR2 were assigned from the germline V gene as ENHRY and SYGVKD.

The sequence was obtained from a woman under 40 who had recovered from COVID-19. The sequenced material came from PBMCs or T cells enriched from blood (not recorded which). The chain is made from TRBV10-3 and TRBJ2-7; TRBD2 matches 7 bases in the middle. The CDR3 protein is CAISGLAESSYEQYF. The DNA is TGTGCCATCAGTGGGCTAGCGGAAAGCTCCTACGAGCAGTACTTC.